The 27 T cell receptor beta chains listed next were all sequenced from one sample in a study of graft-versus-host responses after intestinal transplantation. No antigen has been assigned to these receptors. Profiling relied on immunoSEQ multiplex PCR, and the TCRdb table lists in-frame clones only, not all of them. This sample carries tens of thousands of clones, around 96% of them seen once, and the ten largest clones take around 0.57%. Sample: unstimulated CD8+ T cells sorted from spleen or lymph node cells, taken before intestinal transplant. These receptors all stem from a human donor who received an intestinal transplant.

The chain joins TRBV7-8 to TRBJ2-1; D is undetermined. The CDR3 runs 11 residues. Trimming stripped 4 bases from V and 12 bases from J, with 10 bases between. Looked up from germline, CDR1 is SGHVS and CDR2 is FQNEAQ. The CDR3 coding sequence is TGTGCCAGCAGCTCAGACGTCGGGCAGTTCTTC. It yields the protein CASSSDVGQFF.

Written as DNA, the CDR3 is TGTGCCAGCAGCTTATTCTCCCGGGGGGTGAACACTGAAGCTTTCTTT. Encoded protein: CASSLFSRGVNTEAFF. The chain is built from TRBV5-6 and TRBJ1-1; perhaps TRBD1 as D (5 bases). The V end was cut by 2 bases, the J end by 0 bases, with 14 bases between. The CDR3 has 16 amino acids. The germline V gene has CDR1 SGHDT and CDR2 YYEEEE.

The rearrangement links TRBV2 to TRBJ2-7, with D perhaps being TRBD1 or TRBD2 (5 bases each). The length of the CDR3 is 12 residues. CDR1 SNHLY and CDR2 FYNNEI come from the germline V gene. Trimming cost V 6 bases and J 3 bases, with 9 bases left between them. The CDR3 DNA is TGTGCCAGCAGGGGGGAGAACTACGAGCAGTACTTC. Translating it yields CASRGENYEQYF. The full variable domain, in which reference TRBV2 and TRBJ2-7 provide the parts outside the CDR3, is EPEVTQTPSHQVTQMGQEVILRCVPISNHLYFYWYRQILGQKVEFLVSFYNNEISEKSEIFDDQFSVERPDGSNFTLKIRSTKLEDSAMYFCASRGENYEQYFGPGTRLTVT.

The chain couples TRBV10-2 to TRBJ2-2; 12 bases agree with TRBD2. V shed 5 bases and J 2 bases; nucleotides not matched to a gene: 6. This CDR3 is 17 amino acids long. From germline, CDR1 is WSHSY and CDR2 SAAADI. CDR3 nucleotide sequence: TGCGCCAGCAGTCAAGGACTAGCGGGACGCAACACCGGGGAGCTGTTTTTT. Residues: CASSQGLAGRNTGELFF.

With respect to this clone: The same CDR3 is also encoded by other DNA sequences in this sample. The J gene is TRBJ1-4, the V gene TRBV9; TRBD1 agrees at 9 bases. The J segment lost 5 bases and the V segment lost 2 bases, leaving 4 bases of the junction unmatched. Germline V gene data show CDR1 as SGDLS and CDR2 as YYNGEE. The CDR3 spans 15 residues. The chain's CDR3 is CASSVAGTGNEKLFF. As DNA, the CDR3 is TGTGCCAGCAGCGTCGCCGGGACAGGGAATGAAAAACTGTTTTTT. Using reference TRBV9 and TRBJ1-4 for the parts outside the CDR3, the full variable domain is DSGVTQTPKHLITATGQRVTLRCSPRSGDLSVYWYQQSLDQGLQFLIQYYNGEERAKGNILERFSAQQFPDLHSELNLSSLELGDSALYFCASSVAGTGNEKLFFGSGTQLSVL.

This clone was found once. The CDR3 coding sequence is TGTGCCTGGAGTGATGCGAACTCTTACAATGAGCAGTTCTTC. Residues: CAWSDANSYNEQFF. V is TRBV30 and J is TRBJ2-1; D unclear. Trimming shortened V by 1 base and J by 4 bases, and 11 bases separated the two germline ends. The CDR3 runs to 14 residues. Germline V gene sequence: CDR1 GTSNPN, CDR2 SVGIG (reference sequence).

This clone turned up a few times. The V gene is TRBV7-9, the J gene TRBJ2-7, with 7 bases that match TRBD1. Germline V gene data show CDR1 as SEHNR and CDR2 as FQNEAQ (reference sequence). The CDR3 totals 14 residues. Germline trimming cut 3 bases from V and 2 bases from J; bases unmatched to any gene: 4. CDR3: CASSLSGTAYEQYF. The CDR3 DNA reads TGTGCCAGCAGCTTGTCCGGGACAGCCTACGAGCAGTACTTC.

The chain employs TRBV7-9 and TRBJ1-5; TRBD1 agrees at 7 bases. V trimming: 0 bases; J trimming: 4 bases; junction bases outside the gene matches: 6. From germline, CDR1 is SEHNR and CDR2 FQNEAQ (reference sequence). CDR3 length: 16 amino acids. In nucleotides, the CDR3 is TGTGCCAGCAGCTTAGCTAGGACAGGCACTAATCAGCCCCAGCATTTT. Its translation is CASSLARTGTNQPQHF.

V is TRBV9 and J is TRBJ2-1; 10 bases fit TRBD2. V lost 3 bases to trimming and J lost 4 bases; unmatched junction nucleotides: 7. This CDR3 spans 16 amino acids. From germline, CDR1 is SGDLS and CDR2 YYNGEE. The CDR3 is CASSGLAGGSYNEQFF. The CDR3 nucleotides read TGTGCCAGCAGCGGATTAGCGGGAGGATCGTACAATGAGCAGTTCTTC.

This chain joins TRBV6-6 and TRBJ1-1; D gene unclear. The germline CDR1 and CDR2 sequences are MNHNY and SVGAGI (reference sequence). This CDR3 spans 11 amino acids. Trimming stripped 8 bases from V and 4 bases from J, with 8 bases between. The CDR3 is CASGGSTEAFF. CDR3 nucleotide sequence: TGTGCCAGCGGCGGGAGCACTGAAGCTTTCTTT.

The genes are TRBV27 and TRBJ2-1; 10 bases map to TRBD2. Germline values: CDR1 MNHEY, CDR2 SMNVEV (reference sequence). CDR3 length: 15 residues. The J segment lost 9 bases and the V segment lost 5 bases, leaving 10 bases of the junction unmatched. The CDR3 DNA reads TGTGCCAGCAGTCCCCTAGCGGGAGCTCCAATTGAGCAGTTCTTC. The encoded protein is CASSPLAGAPIEQFF.

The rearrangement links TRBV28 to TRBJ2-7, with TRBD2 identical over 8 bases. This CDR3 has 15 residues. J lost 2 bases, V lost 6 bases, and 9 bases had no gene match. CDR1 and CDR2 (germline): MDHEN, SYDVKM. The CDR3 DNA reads TGTGCCAGCAGAATCGGACTAGCTTTTACCTACGAGCAGTACTTC. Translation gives CASRIGLAFTYEQYF.

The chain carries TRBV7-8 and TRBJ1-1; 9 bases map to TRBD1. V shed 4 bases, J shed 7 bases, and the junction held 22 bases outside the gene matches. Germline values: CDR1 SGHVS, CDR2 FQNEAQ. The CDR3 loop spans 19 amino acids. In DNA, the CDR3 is TGTGCCAGCAGCTCATCCCTCAGGGGGGGAGGACAGGGGAGTGGTGAAGCTTTCTTT. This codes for CASSSSLRGGGQGSGEAFF.

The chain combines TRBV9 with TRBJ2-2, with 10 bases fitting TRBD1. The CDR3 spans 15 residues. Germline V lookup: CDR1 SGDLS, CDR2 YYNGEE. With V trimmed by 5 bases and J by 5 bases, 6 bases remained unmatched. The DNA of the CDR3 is TGTGCCAGCAGTCTGACAGGGGGCAGGACCGGGGAGCTGTTTTTT. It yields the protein CASSLTGGRTGELFF.

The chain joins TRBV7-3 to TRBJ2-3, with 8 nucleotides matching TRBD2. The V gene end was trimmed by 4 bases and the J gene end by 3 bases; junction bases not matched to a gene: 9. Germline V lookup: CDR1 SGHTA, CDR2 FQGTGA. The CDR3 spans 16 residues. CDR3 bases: TGTGCCAGCAGCTCCTCCAGCGGGAGAGGTACAGATACGCAGTATTTT. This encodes CASSSSSGRGTDTQYF. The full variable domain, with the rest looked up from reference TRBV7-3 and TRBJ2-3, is GAGVSQTPSNKVTEKGKYVELRCDPISGHTALYWYRQSLGQGPEFLIYFQGTGAADDSGLPNDRFFAVRPEGSVSTLKIQRTERGDSAVYLCASSSSSGRGTDTQYFGPGTRLTVL.

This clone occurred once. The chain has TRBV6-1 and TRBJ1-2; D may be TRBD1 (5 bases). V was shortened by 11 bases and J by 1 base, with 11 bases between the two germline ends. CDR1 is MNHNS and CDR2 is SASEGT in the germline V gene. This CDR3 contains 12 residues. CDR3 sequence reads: CAAGTDNYGYTF. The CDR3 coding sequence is TGTGCCGCCGGGACGGATAACTATGGCTACACCTTC.

The CDR3 is CASSEVDRPYPSYEQYF. The CDR3 nucleotides are TGTGCCAGCAGCGAAGTGGACAGACCTTACCCTTCCTACGAGCAGTACTTC. The chain combines TRBV9 with TRBJ2-7; D is possibly TRBD1 (6 bases). The V end was cut by 3 bases, the J end by 1 base, with 20 bases between. The CDR3 length is 17 residues. From germline, CDR1 is SGDLS and CDR2 YYNGEE.

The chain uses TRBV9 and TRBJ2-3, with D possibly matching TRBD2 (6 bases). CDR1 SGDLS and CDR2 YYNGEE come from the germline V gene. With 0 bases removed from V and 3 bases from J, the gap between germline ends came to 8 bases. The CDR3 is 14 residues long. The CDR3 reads CASSVVEGTDTQYF. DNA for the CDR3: TGTGCCAGCAGCGTAGTGGAGGGGACAGATACGCAGTATTTT.

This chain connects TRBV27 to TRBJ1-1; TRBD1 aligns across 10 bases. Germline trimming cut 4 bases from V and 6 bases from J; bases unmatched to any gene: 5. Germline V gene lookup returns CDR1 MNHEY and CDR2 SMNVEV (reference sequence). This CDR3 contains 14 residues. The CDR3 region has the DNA TGTGCCAGCAGTTCTCCGGGACAGGGGCCTGAAGCTTTCTTT. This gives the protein CASSSPGQGPEAFF.

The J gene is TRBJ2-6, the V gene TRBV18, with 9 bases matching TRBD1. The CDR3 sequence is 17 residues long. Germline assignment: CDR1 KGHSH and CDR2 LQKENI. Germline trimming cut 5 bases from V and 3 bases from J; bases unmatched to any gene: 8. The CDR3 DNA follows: TGTGCCAGCTCAGCACAGGGGGCTCTCGGTGGGGCCAACGTCCTGACTTTC. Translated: CASSAQGALGGANVLTF. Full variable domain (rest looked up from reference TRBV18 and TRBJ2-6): NAGVMQNPRHLVRRRGQEARLRCSPMKGHSHVYWYRQLPEEGLKFMVYLQKENIIDESGMPKERFSAEFPKEGPSILRIQQVVRGDSAAYFCASSAQGALGGANVLTFGAGSRLTVL.

This CDR3 is CASSHAVSGRVATGELFF. The CDR3 bases are TGCGCCAGCAGCCACGCCGTAAGCGGGAGGGTGGCCACCGGGGAGCTGTTTTTT. V gene TRBV4-1 combines with J gene TRBJ2-2, with TRBD2 matching over 10 bases. V trimming: 3 bases; J trimming: 4 bases; junction bases outside the gene matches: 11. Per germline, CDR1 MGHRA and CDR2 YSYEKL. The CDR3 has 18 residues.

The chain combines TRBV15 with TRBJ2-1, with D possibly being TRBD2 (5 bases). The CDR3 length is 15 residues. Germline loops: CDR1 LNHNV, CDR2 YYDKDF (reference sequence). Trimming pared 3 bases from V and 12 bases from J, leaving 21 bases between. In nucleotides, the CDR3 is TGTGCCACCAGCAGGAGGGCCCCGGCGCAGGTGTGGCAGTTCTTC. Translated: CATSRRAPAQVWQFF.

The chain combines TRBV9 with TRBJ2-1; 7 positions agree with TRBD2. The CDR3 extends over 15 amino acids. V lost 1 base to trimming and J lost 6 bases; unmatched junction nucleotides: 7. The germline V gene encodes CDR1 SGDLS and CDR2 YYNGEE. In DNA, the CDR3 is TGTGCCAGCAGCGTATCGGGGGACTATAGCAATGAGCAGTTCTTC. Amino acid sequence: CASSVSGDYSNEQFF.

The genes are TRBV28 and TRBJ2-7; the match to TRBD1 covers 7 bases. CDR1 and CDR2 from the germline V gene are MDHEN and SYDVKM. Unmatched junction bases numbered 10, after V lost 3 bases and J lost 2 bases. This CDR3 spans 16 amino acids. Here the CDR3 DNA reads TGTGCCAGCAGTTTTCCGTGGGCACAGGGGCCCTACGAGCAGTACTTC. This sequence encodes CASSFPWAQGPYEQYF.

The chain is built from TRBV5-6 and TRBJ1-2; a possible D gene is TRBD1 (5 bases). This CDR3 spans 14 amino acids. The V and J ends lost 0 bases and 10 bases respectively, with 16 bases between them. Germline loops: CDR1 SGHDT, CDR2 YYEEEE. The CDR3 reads CASSLVTGLSPYTF. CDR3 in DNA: TGTGCCAGCAGCTTGGTTACGGGGCTCAGTCCCTACACCTTC.

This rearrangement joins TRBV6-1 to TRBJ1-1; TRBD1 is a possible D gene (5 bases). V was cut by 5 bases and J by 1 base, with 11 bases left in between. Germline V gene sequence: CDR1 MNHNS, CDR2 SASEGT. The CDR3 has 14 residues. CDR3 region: CASSSFGGNTEAFF. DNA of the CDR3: TGTGCCAGCAGTTCCTTCGGGGGGAACACTGAAGCTTTCTTT.

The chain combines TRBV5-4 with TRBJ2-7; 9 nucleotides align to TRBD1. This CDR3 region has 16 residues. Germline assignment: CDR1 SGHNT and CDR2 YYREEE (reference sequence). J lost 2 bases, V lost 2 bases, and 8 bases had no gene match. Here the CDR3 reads CASSFRGQGPPYEQYF. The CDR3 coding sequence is TGTGCCAGCAGCTTTAGGGGACAGGGCCCGCCCTACGAGCAGTACTTC.